This entry lists 8 T cell receptor beta chains sequenced from one sample in a study of shared clonotypes between healthy human individuals. Method: immunoSEQ multiplex PCR; TCRdb's copy keeps in-frame clones and lacks some. The sample yields 600,000 to 700,000 clones, around four fifths seen once. Material for sequencing was memory CD4+ T cells sorted from blood. The sample's subset: CD45RA-negative fraction. The origin of the receptors is a woman in her 30s in good health.

The V and J genes are TRBV14 and TRBJ2-7; D is unresolved. V was shortened by 2 bases and J by 1 base, with 9 bases between the two germline ends. The CDR3 totals 14 residues. Germline loops: CDR1 SGHDN, CDR2 FVKESK. The CDR3 DNA sequence: TGTGCCAGCAGCCAATTTTGGCAGTCCTACGAGCAGTACTTC. Protein product: CASSQFWQSYEQYF.

The chain carries TRBV7-7 and TRBJ2-2; D ambiguous. The V end lost 1 base, the J end lost 7 bases, and 7 bases lay between the germline ends. This CDR3 spans 13 amino acids. Germline V lookup: CDR1 SSHAT, CDR2 FNYEAQ (reference sequence). This CDR3 is CASSLVSVGELFF. CDR3 sequence (DNA): TGTGCCAGCAGCTTAGTCTCGGTCGGGGAGCTGTTTTTT.

V is TRBV11-2 and J is TRBJ2-7; D is unresolved. Looked up from germline, CDR1 is SGHAT and CDR2 is FQNNGV. The CDR3 sequence is 13 residues long. The V end lost 5 bases, the J end lost 2 bases, and 10 bases lay between the germline ends. The CDR3 DNA is TGTGCCAGCAGCCTCCATTTGGCCTACGAGCAGTACTTC. Amino acid sequence: CASSLHLAYEQYF. Drawing the rest from reference TRBV11-2 and TRBJ2-7, the complete variable domain is EAGVAQSPRYKIIEKRQSVAFWCNPISGHATLYWYQQILGQGPKLLIQFQNNGVVDDSQLPKDRFSAERLKGVDSTLKIQPAKLEDSAVYLCASSLHLAYEQYFGPGTRLTVT.

In this sample, this clone turned up a few times. The gene calls are TRBV2 and TRBJ2-7; D uncertain. CDR1 is SNHLY and CDR2 is FYNNEI in the germline V gene. V gave up 3 bases and J gave up 0 bases, with 9 bases separating them. The CDR3 length is 14 residues. CDR3 protein: CASSETVLSYEQYF. The CDR3 DNA reads as TGTGCCAGCAGTGAGACTGTCCTCTCCTACGAGCAGTACTTC.

This clone was seen only a few times. The chain employs TRBV5-5 and TRBJ2-7, with TRBD1 matching over 8 bases. The J segment lost 1 base and the V segment lost 1 base, leaving 4 bases of the junction unmatched. This CDR3 comprises 15 residues. In germline, CDR1 is SGHKS, CDR2 YYEKEE (reference sequence). CDR3 coding DNA: TGTGCCAGCAGCTTGACAGGGGGGCGATCCTACGAGCAGTACTTC. Protein sequence: CASSLTGGRSYEQYF.

In its sample, this clone was seen once. The J gene is TRBJ2-3, the V gene TRBV11-2, with TRBD2 matching 14 bases. CDR1 and CDR2 from the germline V gene are SGHAT and FQNNGV. The CDR3 extends over 16 amino acids. After removal of 5 bases from V and 3 bases from J, the junction contained 4 bases not matched to a gene. The CDR3 is CASSLGTSGSTDTQYF. In DNA, the CDR3 is TGTGCCAGCAGCCTCGGGACTAGCGGGAGTACAGATACGCAGTATTTT.

A remark on this clone: Additional DNA sequences in this sample encode the identical CDR3. The rearrangement links TRBV11-3 to TRBJ1-1; D remains unclear. V was clipped by 0 bases and J by 1 base, with 3 bases between them. The CDR3 loop spans 13 amino acids. The germline V gene encodes CDR1 SGHNT and CDR2 YENEEA. The CDR3 region has the DNA TGTGCCAGCAGCTTAGAGGAGAACACTGAAGCTTTCTTT. Translation gives CASSLEENTEAFF.

The rearrangement joins TRBV9 to TRBJ2-1; D unresolved. This CDR3 comprises 13 residues. The V gene lost 0 bases and the J gene lost 5 bases, with 6 bases spanning the gap. CDR1 is SGDLS and CDR2 is YYNGEE in the germline V gene. CDR3 loop: CASSVGWDNEQFF. The CDR3 region has the DNA TGTGCCAGCAGCGTAGGGTGGGACAATGAGCAGTTCTTC.